The next 30 T cell receptor beta chains were all read from a single sample in a study of control samples from healthy donors and cancer patients (dated by TCRdb to about 2020). The library was generated by the immunoSEQ multiplex PCR assay. Imported from immuneACCESS, the table was reduced by TCRdb to in-frame sequences with V and J called. These copies leave out some clones; in studies compared against another copy, an unresolved V gene accounts for under half, and the cause of the remainder is not known. A total of 20,000 or so clones appear in this sample, roughly 91% of them only once. More than 8% of the sample belongs to the ten largest clones. The sample taken for sequencing was PBMCs. The receptors derive from a woman aged 60-70 years with head and neck cancer.

The sample holds a few counts of this clone. This chain links TRBV19 with TRBJ2-2, with D unresolved. The CDR3 sequence is 11 residues long. Trimming shortened V by 6 bases and J by 6 bases, and 5 bases separated the two germline ends. CDR1 and CDR2 from the germline V gene are LNHDA and SQIVND (reference sequence). The CDR3, as DNA: TGTGCCAGTAGGGCGGCCGGGGAGCTGTTTTTT. This sequence encodes CASRAAGELFF.

V usage is TRBV7-9 and J usage is TRBJ1-4; D uncertain. The length of the CDR3 is 14 residues. The V gene lost 1 base and the J gene lost 1 base, with 4 bases spanning the gap. Germline values: CDR1 SEHNR, CDR2 FQNEAQ (reference sequence). The DNA for the CDR3 is TGTGCCAGCAGCTTAGGAGGAACTAATGAAAAACTGTTTTTT. This gives the protein CASSLGGTNEKLFF.

This chain connects TRBV10-2 to TRBJ2-7, with TRBD2 matching over 8 bases. This CDR3 is 17 amino acids long. Per germline, CDR1 WSHSY and CDR2 SAAADI. J was trimmed by 1 base and V by 2 bases; bases with no gene match: 10. CDR3 DNA sequence: TGCGCCAGCAGTGAGGTTTTTGGCGGGAGGACATCCTACGAGCAGTACTTC. Protein: CASSEVFGGRTSYEQYF.

The chain recombines TRBV6-5 with TRBJ2-3; a possible D gene is TRBD1 (6 bases). Trimming took 8 bases from V and 0 from J, leaving 15 bases between them. The CDR3 is made up of 15 amino acids. Germline loops: CDR1 MNHEY, CDR2 SVGAGI. The CDR3 sequence: CASADPQGSTDTQYF. The CDR3 DNA follows: TGTGCCAGCGCAGATCCCCAGGGGAGCACAGATACGCAGTATTTT.

The V and J genes are TRBV6-5 and TRBJ1-4; perhaps TRBD1 as D (6 bases). The V gene lost 7 bases and the J gene lost 3 bases, with 15 bases spanning the gap. This CDR3 comprises 15 residues. CDR1 is MNHEY and CDR2 is SVGAGI in the germline V gene. CDR3 in amino acids: CASKGTTLPNEKLFF. The CDR3 DNA reads TGTGCCAGCAAGGGGACAACCCTGCCTAATGAAAAACTGTTTTTT.

The chain carries TRBV6-5 and TRBJ2-1, with TRBD1 matching 7 bases. CDR1 and CDR2 (germline): MNHEY, SVGAGI. The CDR3 runs 15 residues. V trimming: 4 bases; J trimming: 9 bases; junction bases outside the gene matches: 12. CDR3 region: CASSSRQGRHAEQFF. For the CDR3, the DNA is TGTGCCAGCAGTTCTCGACAGGGTCGACACGCTGAGCAGTTCTTC.

In its sample, this clone was seen once. Other DNA sequences in the same sample also yield this CDR3. CDR3: CASSAYPQGRGTGELFF. The CDR3, as DNA: TGTGCCAGCAGCGCCTATCCCCAGGGGCGAGGCACCGGGGAGCTGTTTTTT. The rearrangement uses TRBV7-3 and TRBJ2-2, with TRBD1 as a possible D gene (6 bases). The CDR3 consists of 17 residues. Germline V gives CDR1 SGHTA, CDR2 FQGTGA. Trimming removed 5 bases from V and 4 bases from J, with 20 bases in between.

The chain has TRBV19 and TRBJ2-1; the match to TRBD1 covers 10 bases. V lost 4 bases and J lost 0; bases outside the gene matches: 3. The CDR3 covers 16 residues. Germline V lookup: CDR1 LNHDA, CDR2 SQIVND (reference sequence). CDR3 nucleotides: TGTGCCAGTAGTACCGGGACAGGGGTCTCCTACAATGAGCAGTTCTTC. Translated: CASSTGTGVSYNEQFF.

This chain links TRBV6-5 with TRBJ1-4, with unresolved D. Deletions cut 0 bases from V and 7 bases from J, with 15 bases between. CDR1 and CDR2 (germline): MNHEY, SVGAGI. The CDR3 covers 16 residues. CDR3 in DNA: TGTGCCAGCAGTTACTCGGCATCTTGGGGTGGTGAAAAACTGTTTTTT. Protein product: CASSYSASWGGEKLFF.

This chain uses TRBV2 with TRBJ1-1; the D is unclear. The CDR3 is 14 residues long. The germline V and J ends were trimmed by 5 bases and 0 bases, with 10 bases remaining between them. The V gene's germline CDR1 is SNHLY and CDR2 FYNNEI. Written as DNA, the CDR3 is TGTGCCAGCAGTCCACCCGGAGTGAACACTGAAGCTTTCTTT. Translating gives CASSPPGVNTEAFF.

The rearrangement links TRBV27 to TRBJ2-1, with D perhaps TRBD2 (5 bases). The germline V gene has CDR1 MNHEY and CDR2 SMNVEV (reference sequence). Trimming removed 2 bases from V and 4 bases from J, with 12 bases in between. The length of the CDR3 is 15 residues. This CDR3 is CASSLEGSNYNEQFF. CDR3 nucleotides: TGTGCCAGCAGTTTAGAGGGCTCCAATTACAATGAGCAGTTCTTC.

By its share, this clone is medium-sized (0.01 to 0.1%). The chain is built from TRBV5-1 and TRBJ2-1; no definite D call. Germline V gene sequence: CDR1 SGHRS, CDR2 YFSETQ. The CDR3 sequence is 12 residues long. V was shortened by 1 base and J by 10 bases, with 9 bases between the two germline ends. CDR3 DNA: TGCGCCAGCAGCTTGACCCGGACCGAGCAGTTCTTC. Its translation: CASSLTRTEQFF.

This chain joins TRBV7-9 and TRBJ1-1; 11 bases align to TRBD1. Germline loops: CDR1 SEHNR, CDR2 FQNEAQ (reference sequence). The CDR3 is 15 residues long. Trimming cost V 2 bases and J 6 bases; bases outside gene matches: 5. The CDR3 DNA is TGTGCCAGCAGCTTACACGGACAGGGGGCCCCTGAAGCTTTCTTT. Residues: CASSLHGQGAPEAFF.

V and J are TRBV11-1 and TRBJ2-1, with TRBD1 matching over 10 bases. Trimming removed 3 bases from V and 7 bases from J; junction bases left unmatched: 9. This CDR3 contains 16 residues. The V gene's germline CDR1 is SGHAT and CDR2 FQDESV (reference sequence). The CDR3 spells CASSFLFRDRGNEQFF. CDR3 DNA: TGTGCCAGCAGCTTTCTATTCCGGGACAGGGGTAATGAGCAGTTCTTC.

This clone has a single count. This CDR3 reads CASSTRDFREKLFF. In DNA, the CDR3 is TGTGCCAGCAGCACCCGGGACTTTCGCGAAAAACTGTTTTTT. The J gene is TRBJ1-4, the V gene TRBV27, with D possibly matching TRBD1 (5 bases). The germline V and J ends were trimmed by 6 bases and 8 bases, with 16 bases remaining between them. There are 14 residues in the CDR3. Per germline, CDR1 MNHEY and CDR2 SMNVEV (reference sequence).

The rearrangement links TRBV11-2 to TRBJ2-5, with TRBD1 identical over 7 bases. J lost 4 bases, V lost 4 bases, and 6 bases had no gene match. The germline gives CDR1 SGHAT, CDR2 FQNNGV. CDR3 size: 14 residues. The CDR3 loop is CASSSWTGGETQYF. DNA for the CDR3: TGTGCCAGCAGCTCCTGGACAGGTGGAGAGACCCAGTACTTC.

This clone has just one count. The chain employs TRBV27 and TRBJ2-7, with D perhaps being TRBD1 or TRBD2 (5 bases each). The V end lost 8 bases, the J end lost 3 bases, and 14 bases lay between the germline ends. This CDR3 contains 13 residues. Germline assignment: CDR1 MNHEY and CDR2 SMNVEV (reference sequence). CDR3 DNA: TGTGCCAGCCAACCAGCAGGGAGCTACGAGCAGTACTTC. Translation: CASQPAGSYEQYF.

This clone was seen just once. The rearrangement links TRBV5-6 to TRBJ1-4, with a possible D match to TRBD1 (5 bases). CDR1 is SGHDT and CDR2 is YYEEEE in the germline V gene. Trimming shortened V by 2 bases and J by 10 bases, and 15 bases separated the two germline ends. The CDR3 totals 14 residues. CDR3 residues: CASSFPGPRVKLFF. CDR3 sequence (DNA): TGTGCCAGCAGCTTTCCGGGGCCCCGGGTAAAACTGTTTTTT.

The chain joins TRBV10-1 to TRBJ2-1; D is ambiguous. The CDR3 sequence is 14 residues long. CDR1 WNHNN and CDR2 SYGVQD come from the germline V gene (reference sequence). Trimming pared 4 bases from V and 10 bases from J, leaving 17 bases between. In nucleotides, the CDR3 is TGCGCCAGCAGTGTGAAGGGATCACTTCGGGAGCAGTTCTTC. The encoded protein is CASSVKGSLREQFF.

The rearrangement joins TRBV6-5 to TRBJ2-7, with D perhaps TRBD2 (6 bases). Germline V gene lookup returns CDR1 MNHEY and CDR2 SVGAGI. V lost 6 bases, J lost 4 bases, and 13 bases lay in between. The CDR3 is 13 residues long. CDR3 residues: CASSRRGPYEQYF. The CDR3, as DNA: TGTGCCAGCAGCCGGAGGGGACCTTACGAGCAGTACTTC.

This chain joins TRBV2 and TRBJ1-2, with D hard to call. The V gene's germline CDR1 is SNHLY and CDR2 FYNNEI. Trimming removed 7 bases at V and 0 bases at J, with 3 bases between. The CDR3 has 11 residues. CDR3 region: CASTANYGYTF. CDR3 bases: TGTGCCAGCACAGCTAACTATGGCTACACCTTC.

The chain combines TRBV18 with TRBJ2-2; D call uncertain. V lost 5 bases and J lost 4, with 11 bases in between. CDR1 is KGHSH and CDR2 is LQKENI in the germline V gene. The CDR3 is made up of 14 amino acids. CDR3 DNA: TGTGCCAGCTCATACCTCCCAACCACCGGGGAGCTGTTTTTT. Residues: CASSYLPTTGELFF.

V gene TRBV10-3 combines with J gene TRBJ1-6; the match to TRBD1 covers 10 bases. Per the germline V gene, CDR1 is ENHRY and CDR2 is SYGVKD. This CDR3 comprises 13 residues. After removal of 8 bases from V and 9 bases from J, the junction contained 4 bases not matched to a gene. CDR3 residues: CAIGTGEGSPLHF. For the CDR3, the DNA is TGTGCCATCGGGACAGGGGAGGGTTCACCCCTCCACTTT.

The DNA of the CDR3 is TGCAGCGTTGACGGAGCGGACCCCTCCTACGAGCAGTACTTC. It specifies CSVDGADPSYEQYF. V is TRBV29-1 and J is TRBJ2-7; maybe TRBD2 (5 bases). CDR1 and CDR2 from the germline V gene are SQVTM and ANQGSEA. The CDR3 has 14 residues. The V gene lost 3 bases and the J gene lost 0 bases, with 12 bases spanning the gap.

This clone was found once. The chain uses TRBV27 and TRBJ2-7; the D gene could be TRBD1 or TRBD2 (5 bases each). Deletions cut 3 bases from V and 0 bases from J, with 12 bases between. This CDR3 is built from 15 residues. Germline V lookup: CDR1 MNHEY, CDR2 SMNVEV (reference sequence). CDR3 nucleotide sequence: TGTGCCAGCAGTTTCCTTCCAGGGAGCTCCTACGAGCAGTACTTC. Translated: CASSFLPGSSYEQYF.

The CDR3 nucleotides read TGTGCCAGCAGTTTAGGGTTTTTGGGCTCTGGGGCCAACGTCCTGACTTTC. Its translation: CASSLGFLGSGANVLTF. This chain connects TRBV28 to TRBJ2-6; D is uncertain. CDR1 is MDHEN and CDR2 is SYDVKM in the germline V gene. The CDR3 is 17 residues long. Between the trimmed V and J ends, which lost 2 bases and 0 bases, there was a span of 11 bases.

The V gene is TRBV29-1, the J gene TRBJ2-1; 7 bases are shared with TRBD1. V shed 2 bases, J shed 4 bases, and the junction held 8 bases outside the gene matches. CDR3 length: 15 amino acids. Germline V CDR1 and CDR2: SQVTM, ANQGSEA. The CDR3 reads CSVEFRDRAYNEQFF. The CDR3 DNA follows: TGCAGCGTTGAATTCCGGGACAGAGCTTACAATGAGCAGTTCTTC.

This clone appeared once. Additional DNA sequences in this sample encode the identical CDR3. The gene calls are TRBV28 and TRBJ1-1; no clear D gene. CDR1 is MDHEN, CDR2 SYDVKM, per germline. The CDR3 is made up of 12 amino acids. The V and J ends lost 1 base and 5 bases respectively, with 5 bases between them. The CDR3 coding sequence is TGTGCCAGCAGTTTATACGGGACTGAAGCTTTCTTT. It specifies CASSLYGTEAFF.

The genes are TRBV5-1 and TRBJ2-7, with 8 bases that match TRBD1. This CDR3 is built from 15 residues. With V trimmed by 2 bases and J by 3 bases, 7 bases remained unmatched. Germline V CDR1 and CDR2: SGHRS, YFSETQ. CDR3 region: CASSLGTGSIYEQYF. DNA for the CDR3: TGCGCCAGCAGCTTAGGGACAGGATCTATCTACGAGCAGTACTTC. Using reference TRBV5-1 and TRBJ2-7 for the parts outside the CDR3, the full variable domain is KAGVTQTPRYLIKTRGQQVTLSCSPISGHRSVSWYQQTPGQGLQFLFEYFSETQRNKGNFPGRFSGRQFSNSRSEMNVSTLELGDSALYLCASSLGTGSIYEQYFGPGTRLTVT.

This clone was found a few times. This chain uses TRBV11-2 with TRBJ1-1; 8 positions match TRBD1. Germline V gene lookup returns CDR1 SGHAT and CDR2 FQNNGV. The J segment lost 7 bases and the V segment lost 1 base, leaving 5 bases of the junction unmatched. The CDR3 has 14 residues. The CDR3 DNA reads as TGTGCCAGCAGCTTAGTACAGGGGGTTGGTGAAGCTTTCTTT. Translating gives CASSLVQGVGEAFF.